The entry below gives a single TCR beta chain sequence along with its context. Original analysis: Amplification of reference gene primers was used by the study to estimate nucleated cell counts. Measured with immunoSEQ multiplex PCR; TCRdb has only the in-frame clones, and not every one. V, J and clone size are taken as reported in that table, and D and trimming were inferred from the DNA itself. The sample comprises about 260,000 clones, 80% to 90% of which are singletons, and roughly a tenth rests with the top ten. This record belongs to a study of blood T cell repertoires in COVID-19. Across the study: Sources were T cells, B-cell-depleted T cells, or PBMCs; the material itself was cDNA or gDNA.

During active infection, Seattle patients enrolled and were then monitored through disease. Sequenced: peripheral blood. This clonotype was sampled from a woman in her 70s with COVID-19, enrolled during active disease.

CDR3: CATRDSSGNTIYF. CDR3 DNA sequence: TGTGCCACCAGGGACAGCTCTGGAAACACCATATATTTT. The chain is built from TRBV10-3 and TRBJ1-3; the match to TRBD1 covers 7 bases. Trimming removed 10 bases from V and 0 bases from J; junction bases left unmatched: 3. Germline values: CDR1 ENHRY, CDR2 SYGVKD. The CDR3 runs 13 residues.